This T cell receptor beta chain appears in the sequencing data of a study of blood T cell repertoires in COVID-19. Study in general: PBMCs, B-cell-depleted T cells, or T cells were the source of the cDNA or gDNA that made up the material.

This clone was observed once. In the source study's methods: Counts of nucleated cells, estimated from reference gene primer amplification, were obtained. The method was immunoSEQ multiplex PCR; TCRdb's version includes in-frame clones alone and lacks a portion of them. The DNA gave D and trimming, while V, J and clone size come from that table. Among fewer than 200,000 clones, roughly 87% were seen once, and the ten largest hold 1.5% to 2%. This sequence originates from a woman aged 45-65 years with acute or convalescent COVID-19. The sequenced material came from peripheral blood.

CDR3 sequence reads: CASSYGGSAGRSDTQYF. CDR3 nucleotide sequence: TGCGCCAGCAGCTACGGGGGGTCGGCGGGGCGGTCAGATACGCAGTATTTT. The V and J genes are TRBV5-1 and TRBJ2-3, with 7 bases that match TRBD2. The CDR3 spans 17 residues. CDR1 and CDR2 from the germline V gene are SGHRS and YFSETQ. V shed 3 bases and J 4 bases; nucleotides not matched to a gene: 14.